The present TCR beta chain was sequenced within a study of T cells in pancreatic ductal adenocarcinoma. Study results and limitations: Blood clonality (roughly 0.07) did not differ significantly from tumor (approximately 0.1). Blood had more productive templates and about 7.9-fold more unique clonotypes than tumor.

V lost 6 bases and J 3 bases, leaving 9 bases between the germline ends. CDR1 is SGHVS, CDR2 FQNEAQ, per germline. The CDR3 is 13 amino acids. Worth noting for this clone: Its specificity is not known.

No neoadjuvant therapy was given to the selected pancreatic ductal adenocarcinoma patients before their surgery. Sequenced by immunoSEQ multiplex PCR; TCRdb stores in-frame clones only, minus some. The sample has around 94,000 clones, roughly 96% seen once; the top ten hold about 3%. The chain carries TRBV7-8 and TRBJ1-5; possible D gene TRBD1, 5 bases. Sequencing input: PBMCs. The receptor was derived from a human donor with pancreatic ductal adenocarcinoma. This CDR3 reads CASSTGLNQPQHF. The CDR3 DNA reads TGTGCCAGCAGTACAGGCCTCAATCAGCCCCAGCATTTT.